What follows are 2 T cell receptor beta chains derived from one specimen sequenced in a study of CD8 T cells in Susac syndrome. When the RNA was reverse transcribed, random hexamers were used with an input of roughly 0.45 to 1 ug. TCRdb reprocessed the immunoSEQ multiplex PCR reads via MiXCR and lists one record per CDR3 protein. The repertoire holds about 190,000 distinct CDR3 sequences, with approximately 94% as singletons. Specimen: CD4+ T cells from PBMCs. The receptors come from a human donor with Susac syndrome.

This clonotype has a single count. This rearrangement joins TRBV4-2 to TRBJ2-1, with D possibly being TRBD2 (7 bases). This CDR3 spans 12 amino acids. Per the germline V gene, CDR1 is LGHNA and CDR2 is YNFKEQ. Trimming removed 1 base at V and 13 bases at J, with 11 bases between. As DNA, the CDR3 is TGTGCCAGCAGCCAAGGGGAGGGGGGACAGTTCTTC. This gives the protein CASSQGEGGQFF.

The count of this clonotype is one. V gene TRBV4-2 combines with J gene TRBJ1-2, with 8 bases identical to TRBD1. The V gene end was trimmed by 1 base and the J gene end by 8 bases; junction bases not matched to a gene: 9. This CDR3 contains 15 residues. Germline CDR1 and CDR2: LGHNA and YNFKEQ. The chain's CDR3 is CASSQAGQGAVGYTF. The CDR3 region has the DNA TGTGCCAGCAGCCAAGCGGGTCAGGGGGCAGTAGGCTACACCTTC.